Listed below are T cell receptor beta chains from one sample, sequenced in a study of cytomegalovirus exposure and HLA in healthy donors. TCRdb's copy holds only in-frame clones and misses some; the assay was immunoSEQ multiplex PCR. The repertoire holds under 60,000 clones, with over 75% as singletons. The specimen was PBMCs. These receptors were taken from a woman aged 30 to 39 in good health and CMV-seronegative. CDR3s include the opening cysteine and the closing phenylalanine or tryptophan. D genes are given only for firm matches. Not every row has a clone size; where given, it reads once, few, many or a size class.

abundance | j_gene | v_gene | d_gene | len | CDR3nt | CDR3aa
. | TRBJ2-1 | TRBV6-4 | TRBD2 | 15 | TGTGCCAGCAGTCGAGAGGGGCGGGAGCGCAATGAGCAGTTCTTC | CASSREGRERNEQFF
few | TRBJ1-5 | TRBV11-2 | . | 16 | TGTGCCAGCAGCTTAGGGTGGCGAGGGAGCAATCAGCCCCAGCATTTT | CASSLGWRGSNQPQHF
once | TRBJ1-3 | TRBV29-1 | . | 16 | TGCAGCGTTGAAGATCTGTCAGGAAACTCTGGAAACACCATATATTTT | CSVEDLSGNSGNTIYF
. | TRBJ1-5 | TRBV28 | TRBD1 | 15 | TGTGCCAGCAGTTCCCCCGGGACAGCGGGTCAGCCCCAGCATTTT | CASSSPGTAGQPQHF
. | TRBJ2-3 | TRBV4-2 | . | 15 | TGTGCCAGCAGCCAAGATTGGAGGAGCACAGATACGCAGTATTTT | CASSQDWRSTDTQYF
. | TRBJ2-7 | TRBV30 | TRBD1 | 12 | TGTGCCTGGACCAGGGGGCCCTACGAGCAGTACTTC | CAWTRGPYEQYF
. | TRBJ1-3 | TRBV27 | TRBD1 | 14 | TGTGCCAGCAGCCCCGGGACAGCGCGGAACACCATATATTTT | CASSPGTARNTIYF
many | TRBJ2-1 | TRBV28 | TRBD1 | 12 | TGTGCCAGCTGGACAGGGAAGGGTGAGCAGTTCTTC | CASWTGKGEQFF
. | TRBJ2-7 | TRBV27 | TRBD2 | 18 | TGTGCCAGCAGTTTAAGAGGCCTAGCGGGAGCCGCCACCTACGAGCAGTACTTC | CASSLRGLAGAATYEQYF
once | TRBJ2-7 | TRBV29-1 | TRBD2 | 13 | TGCAGCGTTGACGCGGGAGCGCCCTACGAGCAGTACTTC | CSVDAGAPYEQYF
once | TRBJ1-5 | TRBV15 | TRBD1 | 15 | TGTGCCACCAGCAGGGAAGGGGGCCTAAATCAGCCCCAGCATTTT | CATSREGGLNQPQHF
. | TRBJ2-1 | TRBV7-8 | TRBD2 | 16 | TGTGCCAGCAGCCCAGGAGGGACTAGCGGGAGAATTGAGCAGTTCTTC | CASSPGGTSGRIEQFF
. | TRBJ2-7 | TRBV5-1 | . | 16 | TGCGCCAGCAGCTTGGCCGGCGGGGCCCCAGCTTTCGAGCAGTACTTC | CASSLAGGAPAFEQYF
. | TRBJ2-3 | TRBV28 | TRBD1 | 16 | TGTGCCAGCAGTTCCTCTTCCGACAGGGTGAAAGATACGCAGTATTTT | CASSSSSDRVKDTQYF
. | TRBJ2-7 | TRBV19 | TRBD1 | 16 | TGTGCCAGTAGTATTCGTCACAGGGGGACCTTACGAGAGCAGTACTTC | CASSIRHRGTLREQYF
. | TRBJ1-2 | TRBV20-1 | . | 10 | TGCAGTCCATGGGCCTATGGCTACACCTTC | CSPWAYGYTF
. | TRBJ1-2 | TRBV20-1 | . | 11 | TGCAGTGCTAGAGTCAGAGGCGGCTACACCTTC | CSARVRGGYTF
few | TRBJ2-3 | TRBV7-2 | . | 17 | TGTGCCAGCAGCTTAAACCGGGTCCCTGATGTCAGAGATACGCAGTATTTT | CASSLNRVPDVRDTQYF
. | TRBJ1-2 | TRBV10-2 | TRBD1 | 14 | TGCGCCAGCAGTGAAGGGGGCGCAGACTATGGCTACACCTTC | CASSEGGADYGYTF
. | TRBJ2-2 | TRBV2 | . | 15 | TGTGCCAGCAGTGAGGTAGCGGCGAACACCGGGGAGCTGTTTTTT | CASSEVAANTGELFF
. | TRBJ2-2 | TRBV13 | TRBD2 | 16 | TGTGCCAGCAGCATTAAAGGGACTATGAACACCGGGGAGCTGTTTTTT | CASSIKGTMNTGELFF
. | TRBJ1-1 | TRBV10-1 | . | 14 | TGCGCCAGCAGTGATTCTTCCCGGGACACTGAAGCTTTCTTT | CASSDSSRDTEAFF
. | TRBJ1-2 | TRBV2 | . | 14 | TGTGCCAGCAGTGAAGCGCACAGGGTGAGTGGCTACACCTTC | CASSEAHRVSGYTF
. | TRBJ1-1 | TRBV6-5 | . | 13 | TGTGCCAGCAGTTACAGGGGAAACACTGAAGCTTTCTTT | CASSYRGNTEAFF
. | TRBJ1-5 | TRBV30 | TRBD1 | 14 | TGTGCCTGGAGTGTACAGGGGGGAAATCAGCCCCAGCATTTT | CAWSVQGGNQPQHF
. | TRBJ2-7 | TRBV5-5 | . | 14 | TGTGCCAGCAGGACGGCTAGCTTGGGGTACGAGCAGTACTTC | CASRTASLGYEQYF
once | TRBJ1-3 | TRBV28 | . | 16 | TGTGCCAGCAGTTTATGGGCGGACAACTCTGGAAACACCATATATTTT | CASSLWADNSGNTIYF
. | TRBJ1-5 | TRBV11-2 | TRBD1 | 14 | TGTGCCAGCAGCGCCCCGGGACAGAATCAGCCCCAGCATTTT | CASSAPGQNQPQHF
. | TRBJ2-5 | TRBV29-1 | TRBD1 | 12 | TGCAGCCTTAGACAGGGGCGAGAGACCCAGTACTTC | CSLRQGRETQYF
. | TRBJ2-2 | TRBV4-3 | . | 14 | TGCGCCAGCAGCCAAGAGGCTAGCACCGGGGAGCTGTTTTTT | CASSQEASTGELFF
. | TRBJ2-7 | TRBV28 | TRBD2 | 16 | TGTGCCAGCAGAGGTACCTTAGCGGGGGCCTCCGGCGAGCAGTACTTC | CASRGTLAGASGEQYF
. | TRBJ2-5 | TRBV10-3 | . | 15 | TGTGCCATCAAATCCGGGGACTCCCCATCGCAGACCCAGTACTTC | CAIKSGDSPSQTQYF
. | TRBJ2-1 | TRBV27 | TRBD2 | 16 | TGTGCCAGCAGTCCCCTCGGGGCGGGAGACCGGTATGAGCAGTTCTTC | CASSPLGAGDRYEQFF
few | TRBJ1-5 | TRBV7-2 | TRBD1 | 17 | TGTGCCAGCAGCTTCACCGGGACAGCCTATAGCAATCAGCCCCAGCATTTT | CASSFTGTAYSNQPQHF
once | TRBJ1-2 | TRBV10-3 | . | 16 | TGTGCCATCAGTGAGCCGAGCTTAGGAGGAGGCTATGGCTACACCTTC | CAISEPSLGGGYGYTF
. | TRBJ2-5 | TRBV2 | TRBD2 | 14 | TGTGCCAGCGGGGCTTCTAGCGGACAAGAGACCCAGTACTTC | CASGASSGQETQYF
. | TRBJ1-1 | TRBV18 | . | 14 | TGTGCCAGCTCACCAGGTATGGGAGCAGGCGAAGCTTTCTTT | CASSPGMGAGEAFF
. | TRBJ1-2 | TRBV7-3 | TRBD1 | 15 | TGTGCCAGCAGCCCGGGGACAGGCGCTAACTATGGCTACACCTTC | CASSPGTGANYGYTF
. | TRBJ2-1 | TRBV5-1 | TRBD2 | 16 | TGCGCCAGCAGCTACGGACTAGCGGACGCCTACAATGAGCAGTTCTTC | CASSYGLADAYNEQFF
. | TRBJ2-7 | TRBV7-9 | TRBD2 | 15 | TGTGCCAGCAGATCACTAGCGGAAGAGACCTACGAGCAGTACTTC | CASRSLAEETYEQYF
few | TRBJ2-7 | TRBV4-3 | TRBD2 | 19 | TGCGCCAGCAGCCAAGAGGAGATGGGACTAGCGGGAGGGAACTACGAGCAGTACTTC | CASSQEEMGLAGGNYEQYF
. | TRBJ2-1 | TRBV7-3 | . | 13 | TGTGCCAGCAGCTTAGACTACGACAATGAGCAGTTCTTC | CASSLDYDNEQFF
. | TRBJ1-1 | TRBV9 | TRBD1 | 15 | TGTGCCAGCAGCGTCCTTGACAGGGTCAACACTGAAGCTTTCTTT | CASSVLDRVNTEAFF
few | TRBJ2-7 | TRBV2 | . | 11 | TGTGCCTCAATGGGGAGGAACGAGCAGTACTTC | CASMGRNEQYF
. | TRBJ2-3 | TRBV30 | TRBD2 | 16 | TGTGCCTGGAGTGTACCGACTAGCGCTGGGAGAAATACGCAGTATTTT | CAWSVPTSAGRNTQYF
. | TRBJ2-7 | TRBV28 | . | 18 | TGTGCCAGCAGTTTAGGGCGGGCCTCTCCCGACTTCTCCTACGAGCAGTACTTC | CASSLGRASPDFSYEQYF
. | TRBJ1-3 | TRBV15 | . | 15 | TGTGCCACCAGTCCGGGACTGCCTGATGAAAACACCATATATTTT | CATSPGLPDENTIYF
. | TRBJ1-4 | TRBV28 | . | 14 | TGTGCCAGCGACACCCGGGGGGTCGGTGAAAAACTGTTTTTT | CASDTRGVGEKLFF
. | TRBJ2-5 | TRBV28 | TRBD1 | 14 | TGTGCCAGCAGTTCCGGGACAGGGAGAGAGACCCAGTACTTC | CASSSGTGRETQYF
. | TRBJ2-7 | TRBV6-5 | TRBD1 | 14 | TGTGCCAGCAGTTACTCGGGACAGGGCTACGAGCAGTACTTC | CASSYSGQGYEQYF
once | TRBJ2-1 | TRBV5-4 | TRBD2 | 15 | TGTGCCAGCAGCCAGGCGGCGGGAGGGTACAATGAGCAGTTCTTC | CASSQAAGGYNEQFF
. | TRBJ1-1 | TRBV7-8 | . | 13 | TGTGCCAGCAGTATAACACCGAACACTGAAGCTTTCTTT | CASSITPNTEAFF
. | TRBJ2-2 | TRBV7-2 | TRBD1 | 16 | TGTGCCAGCAGCCGCCTTGGGACAGCGAACACCGGGGAGCTGTTTTTT | CASSRLGTANTGELFF
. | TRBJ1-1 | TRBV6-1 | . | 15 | TGTGCCAGCAGTGACAACCTCATGCGGGGGTCTGAAGCTTTCTTT | CASSDNLMRGSEAFF
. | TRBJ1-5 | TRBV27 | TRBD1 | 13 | TGTGCCAGCAGTTCAACAGGGGCGAAGCCCCAGCATTTT | CASSSTGAKPQHF